These 22 T cell receptor beta chains were sequenced from one sample in a study of blood T cell repertoires in COVID-19. Data came from immunoSEQ multiplex PCR; TCRdb stores just in-frame clones and leaves some out. Here the sample spans fewer than 250,000 clones, approximately 81% being singletons. The specimen sequenced was peripheral blood. Every receptor here comes from a woman older than 75 with COVID-19, enrolled during active disease.

This clone appeared once. The junction and the germline gene differ at one end; a read error may be behind it. The rearrangement uses TRBV6-1 and TRBJ1-2, with a tentative D call TRBD1 (6 bases). Germline CDR1 reads MNHNS; CDR2 reads SASEGT. The CDR3 covers 14 residues. This CDR3 is CASIETGSVYGYTF. The CDR3 DNA reads TGTGCCAGCATTGAAACAGGGTCGGTGTATGGCTACACCTTC.

The chain carries TRBV7-2 and TRBJ2-5; TRBD2 matches at 12 bases. Per the germline V gene, CDR1 is SGHTA and CDR2 is FQGNSA. This CDR3 is built from 16 residues. J lost 5 bases, V lost 6 bases, and 10 bases had no gene match. CDR3 nucleotide sequence: TGTGCCAGCAGTTCCCCTAGCGGGGGGGTATGGGAGACCCAGTACTTC. Residues: CASSSPSGGVWETQYF.

The rearrangement uses TRBV2 and TRBJ2-7, with 9 nucleotides matching TRBD2. The ends lost 6 bases at V and 4 bases at J; junction bases unmatched: 10. Per germline, CDR1 SNHLY and CDR2 FYNNEI. CDR3 length: 15 amino acids. The CDR3 nucleotides read TGTGCCAGCAGGTGGGCGGGGGGGCCGATGTACGAGCAGTACTTC. Protein product: CASRWAGGPMYEQYF.

The chain couples TRBV27 to TRBJ1-2, with 9 positions matching TRBD1. Germline CDR1 MNHEY, CDR2 SMNVEV (reference sequence). The CDR3 is 15 residues long. Germline trimming cut 6 bases from V and 2 bases from J; bases unmatched to any gene: 7. Here the CDR3 reads CASRAPGTGNYGYTF. CDR3 DNA sequence: TGTGCCAGCAGAGCCCCCGGGACAGGGAACTATGGCTACACCTTC.

This chain connects TRBV5-1 to TRBJ2-1; D gene ambiguous. The CDR3 loop spans 15 amino acids. Trimming removed 0 bases from V and 2 bases from J, with 9 bases in between. The germline V gene has CDR1 SGHRS and CDR2 YFSETQ. The CDR3 protein is CASSLGQVTYNEQFF. The CDR3 DNA reads TGCGCCAGCAGCTTGGGGCAGGTTACCTACAATGAGCAGTTCTTC.

The rearrangement links TRBV2 to TRBJ1-6; TRBD1 aligns across 7 bases. The V gene's germline CDR1 is SNHLY and CDR2 FYNNEI. V lost 8 bases and J lost 13; bases outside the gene matches: 8. CDR3 size: 12 residues. The CDR3 nucleotides are TGTGCCAGCCGGGCCACACAGGGGCCCCTCCACTTT. Protein product: CASRATQGPLHF.

This clone is a singleton in its sample. The rearrangement links TRBV28 to TRBJ1-5; D unclear. V was trimmed by 6 bases and J by 0 bases, leaving 15 bases between them. CDR1 MDHEN and CDR2 SYDVKM come from the germline V gene. This CDR3 spans 16 amino acids. The CDR3 DNA reads as TGTGCCAGCAGCACCCCGGTCCCGTATAGCAATCAGCCCCAGCATTTT. Protein: CASSTPVPYSNQPQHF. The full variable domain, its missing parts supplied by reference TRBV28 and TRBJ1-5, is DVKVTQSSRYLVKRTGEKVFLECVQDMDHENMFWYRQDPGLGLRLIYFSYDVKMKEKGDIPEGYSVSREKKERFSLILESASTNQTSMYLCASSTPVPYSNQPQHFGDGTRLSIL.

V is TRBV7-9 and J is TRBJ2-7; possible D gene TRBD1, 6 bases. This CDR3 contains 17 residues. Germline values: CDR1 SEHNR, CDR2 FQNEAQ (reference sequence). V gave up 3 bases and J gave up 4 bases, with 22 bases separating them. The CDR3 DNA reads as TGTGCCAGCAGCTTGGGTGGACAGACCCAAGGGACATACGAGCAGTACGTC. The encoded protein is CASSLGGQTQGTYEQYV.

This clone has just a few counts. The rearrangement joins TRBV10-1 to TRBJ2-5; D might be TRBD2 (6 bases). The CDR3 length is 14 residues. Trimming removed 0 bases at V and 4 bases at J, with 9 bases between. Germline CDR1 reads WNHNN; CDR2 reads SYGVQD (reference sequence). The CDR3 DNA follows: TGCGCCAGCAGTGAGTCGGGGGGTGGAGAGACCCAGTACTTC. Protein product: CASSESGGGETQYF.

The V gene is TRBV7-2, the J gene TRBJ2-2, with 9 bases identical to TRBD2. V shed 5 bases and J 4 bases; nucleotides not matched to a gene: 14. Per germline, CDR1 SGHTA and CDR2 FQGNSA. The CDR3 sequence is 18 residues long. The CDR3 protein is CASSPRGSGGLSTGELFF. As DNA, the CDR3 is TGTGCCAGCAGCCCACGCGGTAGCGGGGGCCTATCCACCGGGGAGCTGTTTTTT. Full variable domain (remainder filled in from reference TRBV7-2 and TRBJ2-2): GAGVSQSPSNKVTEKGKDVELRCDPISGHTALYWYRQSLGQGLEFLIYFQGNSAPDKSGLPSDRFSAERTGGSVSTLTIQRTQQEDSAVYLCASSPRGSGGLSTGELFFGEGSRLTVL.

This clone has just a few counts. Here the CDR3 reads CASSFAEGAYEQYF. The DNA for the CDR3 is TGTGCCAGCAGCTTTGCAGAGGGGGCCTACGAGCAGTACTTC. The gene calls are TRBV9 and TRBJ2-7, with a tentative D call TRBD1 (6 bases). Germline-derived CDR1 and CDR2 are SGDLS and YYNGEE. There are 14 residues in the CDR3. Trimming left V 4 bases short and J 2 bases short, with 13 bases between.

The V and J genes are TRBV9 and TRBJ2-3, with D possibly TRBD1 on 5 matching bases. V lost 2 bases and J lost 3, with 16 bases in between. The CDR3 totals 16 residues. CDR1 and CDR2 from the germline V gene are SGDLS and YYNGEE. The CDR3 DNA follows: TGTGCCAGCAGCGTCAGGGCAGGGAATATTACAGATACGCAGTATTTT. Translation: CASSVRAGNITDTQYF.

This rearrangement joins TRBV5-1 to TRBJ2-1, with D possibly matching TRBD2 (6 bases). Germline CDR1 is SGHRS and CDR2 is YFSETQ. The CDR3 spans 14 residues. V was clipped by 2 bases and J by 1 base, with 7 bases between them. The CDR3 region is CASSFGGSYNEQFF. The CDR3 nucleotides are TGCGCCAGCAGCTTCGGGGGATCCTACAATGAGCAGTTCTTC.

This chain joins TRBV28 and TRBJ2-3, with 10 nucleotides matching TRBD2. After removal of 7 bases from V and 7 bases from J, the junction contained 11 bases not matched to a gene. There are 15 residues in the CDR3. Germline V lookup: CDR1 MDHEN, CDR2 SYDVKM. The CDR3 nucleotides read TGTGCCAGCAATTCGGAGGGACTAGCGTTTCATACGCAGTATTTT. Encoded protein: CASNSEGLAFHTQYF.

The chain recombines TRBV30 with TRBJ2-5; 12 bases match TRBD2. This CDR3 spans 15 amino acids. Germline CDR1 is GTSNPN and CDR2 is SVGIG (reference sequence). The J segment lost 3 bases and the V segment lost 1 base, leaving 3 bases of the junction unmatched. The CDR3 DNA is TGTGCCTGGAGTGGACTAGCGGGGGTGAAAGAGACCCAGTACTTC. Protein sequence: CAWSGLAGVKETQYF.

This clone showed up just a few times. The genes are TRBV4-1 and TRBJ1-2; 9 nucleotides line up with TRBD1. The germline gives CDR1 MGHRA, CDR2 YSYEKL. With V trimmed by 2 bases and J by 3 bases, 7 bases remained unmatched. The CDR3 has 16 amino acids. Here the CDR3 DNA reads TGCGCCAGCAGCCAAACCTCACAGGGGGCGGACTATGGCTACACCTTC. This translates into CASSQTSQGADYGYTF.

The chain has TRBV30 and TRBJ1-5; 12 positions agree with TRBD1. CDR1 and CDR2 (germline): GTSNPN, SVGIG (reference sequence). The CDR3 totals 15 residues. V lost 3 bases and J lost 3; bases outside the gene matches: 3. CDR3 sequence (DNA): TGTGCCTGGAGCAGGGACAGGGGGCACAATCAGCCCCAGCATTTT. Translated, it gives CAWSRDRGHNQPQHF.

Here the CDR3 DNA reads TGTGCCAGCAGCCAAGGAAGCGGGGGGGCCCGTAGGCAAGAGACCCAGTACTTC. This gives the protein CASSQGSGGARRQETQYF. The chain combines TRBV3-1 (or the pseudogene TRBV3-2) with TRBJ2-5; TRBD2 aligns across 10 bases. The length of the CDR3 is 18 residues. Germline V lookup: CDR1 LGHDT, CDR2 YNNKEL (reference sequence). J lost 2 bases, V lost 1 base, and 10 bases had no gene match.

The V call is TRBV6-2 or TRBV6-3, the J call TRBJ2-7; no definite D call. Germline V lookup: CDR1 MNHEY, CDR2 SVGEGT. Trimming took off 2 bases at V and 7 bases at J, with 6 bases between the two ends. This CDR3 is 11 amino acids long. CDR3 region: CASSYGREQYF. CDR3 coding DNA: TGTGCCAGCAGTTACGGCAGGGAGCAGTACTTC.

The rearrangement uses TRBV10-3 and TRBJ1-2; 8 bases agree with TRBD1. V trimming: 8 bases; J trimming: 0 bases; junction bases outside the gene matches: 5. The CDR3 sequence is 14 residues long. The germline V gene encodes CDR1 ENHRY and CDR2 SYGVKD. DNA of the CDR3: TGTGCCATCTGGACAGGGCTCGCTAACTATGGCTACACCTTC. Its translation: CAIWTGLANYGYTF.

CDR3 in DNA: TGTGCCAGCAGCCGACAGGGATGGGACACTGAAGCTTTCTTT. Residues: CASSRQGWDTEAFF. The V gene is TRBV5-4, the J gene TRBJ1-1; 7 bases fit TRBD1. This CDR3 comprises 14 residues. Germline loops: CDR1 SGHNT, CDR2 YYREEE (reference sequence). Germline trimming cut 4 bases from V and 3 bases from J; bases unmatched to any gene: 6.

Here the CDR3 DNA reads TGTGCCAGCAGCATATCAGGGTCCTACGAGCAGTACTTC. Protein sequence: CASSISGSYEQYF. The chain recombines TRBV7-9 with TRBJ2-7; TRBD1 is a possible D gene (5 bases). The V end lost 5 bases, the J end lost 1 base, and 9 bases lay between the germline ends. Germline V CDR1 and CDR2: SEHNR, FQNEAQ (reference sequence). CDR3 size: 13 residues.